One and the same sample provided the 14 T cell receptor beta chains below, sequenced in a study of response to subunit inactivated influenza vaccine. A single record per CDR3 protein comes from TCRdb applying MiXCR to the RT-PCR reads. The sample includes about 700,000 distinct CDR3 sequences, around 14% of them seen just once. The input for sequencing was PBMCs from blood, taken 14 to 15 days before vaccination. Receptors were obtained from a man aged 50 or older who received an inactivated influenza vaccine.

The chain is built from TRBV30 and TRBJ1-3, with D hard to call. Trimming left V 4 bases short and J 3 bases short, with 7 bases between. CDR1 and CDR2 (germline): GTSNPN, SVGIG (reference sequence). This CDR3 contains 12 residues. This CDR3 reads CAWTTGGNTIYF. DNA for the CDR3: TGTGCCTGGACAACGGGTGGAAACACCATATATTTT.

There are many counts of this clonotype. The chain links TRBV5-1 to TRBJ1-1, with 8 bases matching TRBD1. CDR1 is SGHRS, CDR2 YFSETQ, per germline. There are 14 residues in the CDR3. V gave up 5 bases and J gave up 1 base; unmatched junction bases: 4. In DNA, the CDR3 is TGCGCCAGCAGTTCTGGACAGGGGAACACTGAAGCTTTCTTT. As protein: CASSSGQGNTEAFF.

Only a few counts were recorded for this clonotype. V gene TRBV6-1 combines with J gene TRBJ1-1, with 7 bases identical to TRBD1. Germline values: CDR1 MNHNS, CDR2 SASEGT. V lost 7 bases, J lost 0 bases, and 5 bases stayed unmatched. This CDR3 comprises 14 residues. In nucleotides, the CDR3 is TGTGCCAGCACCGGGGACAGCTTGAACACTGAAGCTTTCTTT. This gives the protein CASTGDSLNTEAFF.

This clonotype occurred a few times. The gene calls are TRBV28 and TRBJ2-7; 13 positions agree with TRBD2. The CDR3 runs to 15 residues. V was pared by 6 bases and J by 7 bases, with 9 bases of the junction left unmatched. In germline, CDR1 is MDHEN, CDR2 SYDVKM. Here the CDR3 DNA reads TGTGCCAGCAGCCCAGGACTAGCGGGGGTAGAAGAGCAGTACTTC. This sequence encodes CASSPGLAGVEEQYF.

The chain is built from TRBV28 and TRBJ2-3; D may be TRBD1 (5 bases). The germline V gene encodes CDR1 MDHEN and CDR2 SYDVKM. The CDR3 is 15 residues long. Trimming left V 3 bases short and J 4 bases short, with 14 bases between. The CDR3 region is CASSLIQGVADTQYF. The CDR3 coding sequence is TGTGCCAGCAGTTTGATCCAGGGTGTGGCAGATACGCAGTATTTT. The full variable domain, with the rest looked up from reference TRBV28 and TRBJ2-3, is DVKVTQSSRYLVKRTGEKVFLECVQDMDHENMFWYRQDPGLGLRLIYFSYDVKMKEKGDIPEGYSVSREKKERFSLILESASTNQTSMYLCASSLIQGVADTQYFGPGTRLTVL.

The sample holds a few counts of this clonotype. The chain joins TRBV11-1 to TRBJ2-1; D possibly uses TRBD1 or TRBD2 (5 bases each). There are 16 residues in the CDR3. Germline lookup yields CDR1 SGHAT and CDR2 FQDESV (reference sequence). V lost 3 bases, J lost 2 bases, and 14 bases lay in between. The DNA for the CDR3 is TGTGCCAGCAGCTTCGGCGGGTGGGGCACCTACAATGAGCAGTTCTTC. This encodes CASSFGGWGTYNEQFF. Full variable domain (rest looked up from reference TRBV11-1 and TRBJ2-1): EAEVAQSPRYKITEKSQAVAFWCDPISGHATLYWYRQILGQGPELLVQFQDESVVDDSQLPKDRFSAERLKGVDSTLKIQPAELGDSAMYLCASSFGGWGTYNEQFFGPGTRLTVL.

A few counts support this clonotype. V usage is TRBV4-3 and J usage is TRBJ1-4, with no clear D. The V gene lost 3 bases and the J gene lost 1 base, with 9 bases spanning the gap. CDR1 is LGHNA and CDR2 is YSLEER in the germline V gene. The CDR3 spans 15 residues. The CDR3 nucleotides read TGCGCCAGCAGCCATGGATGGGGAACTAATGAAAAACTGTTTTTT. It translates to CASSHGWGTNEKLFF.

This clonotype was seen a few times. This chain joins TRBV5-1 and TRBJ2-3; D may be TRBD2 (6 bases). Germline CDR1 reads SGHRS; CDR2 reads YFSETQ. The ends were cut back, 1 base at V and 2 bases at J, with 11 bases in the middle. The length of the CDR3 is 15 residues. CDR3 sequence: CASSLNSGSTDTQYF. The CDR3 DNA sequence: TGCGCCAGCAGCTTGAATAGCGGCTCCACAGATACGCAGTATTTT.

The V and J genes are TRBV28 and TRBJ2-7, with D tentatively TRBD1 (6 bases). The CDR3 extends over 18 amino acids. The germline CDR1 and CDR2 sequences are MDHEN and SYDVKM. The germline V and J ends were trimmed by 4 bases and 5 bases, with 27 bases remaining between them. The CDR3 protein is CASSSIRWDKHPGNEQYF. CDR3 DNA: TGTGCCAGCAGTTCGATCCGATGGGACAAACACCCCGGCAACGAGCAGTACTTC. The entire variable domain, with the rest obtained from reference TRBV28 and TRBJ2-7, is as follows: DVKVTQSSRYLVKRTGEKVFLECVQDMDHENMFWYRQDPGLGLRLIYFSYDVKMKEKGDIPEGYSVSREKKERFSLILESASTNQTSMYLCASSSIRWDKHPGNEQYFGPGTRLTVT.

This clonotype was observed a handful of times. The chain combines TRBV6-6 with TRBJ1-4; no firm D call. From germline, CDR1 is MNHNY and CDR2 SVGAGI (reference sequence). The CDR3 runs 13 residues. Trimming left V 9 bases short and J 0 bases short, with 8 bases between. The CDR3 nucleotides read TGTGCCAGTCAACGAGCAACTAATGAAAAACTGTTTTTT. Protein: CASQRATNEKLFF.

V gene TRBV10-3 combines with J gene TRBJ1-4; no clear D gene. The CDR3 consists of 13 residues. V was pared by 2 bases and J by 3 bases, with 4 bases between. CDR1 ENHRY and CDR2 SYGVKD come from the germline V gene. CDR3 sequence (DNA): TGTGCCATCAGTGAGCTATCTAATGAAAAACTGTTTTTT. It specifies CAISELSNEKLFF.

A word on this clonotype: At one end the junction does not follow the germline gene, possibly because of a read error. This sequence joins TRBV20-1 and TRBJ2-7, with a weak D call TRBD2 (5 bases). Germline V lookup: CDR1 DFQATT, CDR2 SNEGSKA (reference sequence). The CDR3 has 14 amino acids. The CDR3 loop reads CSVRDSWGAYEQYF. The CDR3 DNA sequence: TGCAGTGTTAGAGATTCGTGGGGAGCCTACGAGCAGTACTTC.

This clonotype was detected many times. The genes are TRBV15 and TRBJ2-7; D gene unclear. The germline CDR1 and CDR2 sequences are LNHNV and YYDKDF (reference sequence). The CDR3 runs 13 residues. V was trimmed by 4 bases and J by 7 bases, leaving 14 bases between them. The CDR3 is CATSNTRAQEQYF. In DNA, the CDR3 is TGTGCCACCAGCAATACACGAGCTCAAGAGCAGTACTTC.

This clonotype was counted ten times or more. The rearrangement joins TRBV2 to TRBJ2-7; 7 bases are a match to TRBD1. Germline CDR1 SNHLY, CDR2 FYNNEI. The V gene end was trimmed by 5 bases and the J gene end by 1 base; junction bases not matched to a gene: 8. CDR3 length equals 15 residues. CDR3 sequence: CASSPTGTASYEQYF. For the CDR3, the DNA is TGTGCCAGCAGTCCCACCGGGACAGCTTCCTACGAGCAGTACTTC. Full variable domain (rest looked up from reference TRBV2 and TRBJ2-7): EPEVTQTPSHQVTQMGQEVILRCVPISNHLYFYWYRQILGQKVEFLVSFYNNEISEKSEIFDDQFSVERPDGSNFTLKIRSTKLEDSAMYFCASSPTGTASYEQYFGPGTRLTVT.